The next 17 T cell receptor beta chains were all read from a single sample in a study of blood T cells in healthy people across ages (dated by TCRdb to between 2015 and 2016). Libraries were built with 5' RACE. This sample was sequenced with an Illumina HiSeq 2500. A second PCR of about 7 to 12 cycles was run with a J-beta primer mix and a sample-barcoded 5' primer. In-frame beta chains were kept once TCRdb had trimmed the public reads at Q25 with fastp and called clones with MiXCR. When rows share a CDR3 protein, they turn into one entry using the most common DNA and genes. The sample contains about a million distinct CDR3 sequences, 30% to 40% of them found a single time. About 12% of the sample comes from the top ten. The sample was blood. Every receptor here comes from a man aged 18 to 29 in good health.

In its sample, this clonotype was seen a few times. V is TRBV7-3 and J is TRBJ2-3, with D unclear. Germline assignment: CDR1 SGHTA and CDR2 FQGTGA. V was clipped by 6 bases and J by 3 bases, with 16 bases between them. The CDR3 runs to 15 residues. As DNA, the CDR3 is TGTGCCAGCAGATTGGGAACGCGAGGAACAGATACGCAGTATTTT. It codes for CASRLGTRGTDTQYF.

This clonotype appeared many times. J is TRBJ2-5 and V is TRBV4-3; D unresolved. This CDR3 comprises 14 residues. Looked up from germline, CDR1 is LGHNA and CDR2 is YSLEER. V was pared by 1 base and J by 2 bases, with 8 bases between. The CDR3 protein is CASSQGQRQETQYF. Here the CDR3 DNA reads TGCGCCAGCAGCCAAGGCCAGAGACAAGAGACCCAGTACTTC.

This clonotype has a handful of counts. This chain links TRBV27 with TRBJ1-5; D is possibly TRBD1 (5 bases). CDR3 length: 16 residues. Germline V gene lookup returns CDR1 MNHEY and CDR2 SMNVEV (reference sequence). V was shortened by 1 base and J by 4 bases, with 14 bases between the two germline ends. The CDR3 protein is CASSLYGTYLNQPQHF. The CDR3 DNA reads TGTGCCAGCAGTTTATATGGGACGTACTTGAATCAGCCCCAGCATTTT.

This chain connects TRBV20-1 to TRBJ2-3; TRBD2 agrees at 7 bases. Germline CDR1 DFQATT, CDR2 SNEGSKA (reference sequence). V was pared by 6 bases and J by 0 bases, with 6 bases of the junction left unmatched. The CDR3 spans 14 residues. CDR3 nucleotides: TGCAGTGCGGGGGGGGAAAGAAGCACAGATACGCAGTATTTT. It translates to CSAGGERSTDTQYF.

In this sample, this clonotype turned up many times. The rearrangement links TRBV20-1 to TRBJ1-2; D gene unclear. This CDR3 region has 14 residues. CDR1 and CDR2 (germline): DFQATT, SNEGSKA (reference sequence). Trimming took off 8 bases at V and 3 bases at J, with 19 bases between the two ends. This chain's CDR3 is CSPYKPGTDYGYTF. The CDR3 coding sequence is TGCAGTCCATACAAACCGGGAACGGACTATGGCTACACCTTC.

The chain couples TRBV7-2 to TRBJ2-2; 7 positions match TRBD2. The CDR3 is made up of 15 amino acids. V lost 5 bases and J lost 4; bases outside the gene matches: 7. The germline V gene has CDR1 SGHTA and CDR2 FQGNSA. The DNA of the CDR3 is TGTGCCAGCAGCCCATGGACTAGAAGCACCGGGGAGCTGTTTTTT. Protein product: CASSPWTRSTGELFF.

In this sample, this clonotype turned up a few times. The gene calls are TRBV20-1 and TRBJ2-5; the D gene is possibly TRBD2 (7 bases). Germline values: CDR1 DFQATT, CDR2 SNEGSKA (reference sequence). Between the trimmed V and J ends, which lost 3 bases and 2 bases, there was a span of 16 bases. The CDR3 has 15 residues. The CDR3 DNA reads TGCAGTGCTAGTGTTAGGGGGGGATCTCAAGAGACCCAGTACTTC. Translating gives CSASVRGGSQETQYF.

V and J are TRBV27 and TRBJ2-7; D is tentatively TRBD1 or TRBD2 (5 bases each). Germline V gene data show CDR1 as MNHEY and CDR2 as SMNVEV (reference sequence). This CDR3 comprises 16 residues. V lost 10 bases and J 1 base, leaving 23 bases between the germline ends. The CDR3 reads CATESRQRSGSYEQYF. The DNA of the CDR3 is TGTGCCACCGAGAGCCGACAGCGGTCGGGGTCCTACGAGCAGTACTTC.

This chain uses TRBV2 with TRBJ2-5, with D perhaps matching TRBD1 (5 bases). The CDR3 contains 14 residues. Trimming removed 6 bases from V and 1 base from J, with 12 bases in between. Germline loops: CDR1 SNHLY, CDR2 FYNNEI. CDR3 nucleotide sequence: TGTGCCAGCAGGGCGACAGTAATCCAAGAGACCCAGTACTTC. Protein sequence: CASRATVIQETQYF.

This clonotype was counted a few times. This rearrangement joins TRBV20-1 to TRBJ2-7; 8 positions match TRBD1. Germline values: CDR1 DFQATT, CDR2 SNEGSKA (reference sequence). The CDR3 is made up of 13 amino acids. V was pared by 6 bases and J by 0 bases, with 4 bases of the junction left unmatched. CDR3 sequence (DNA): TGCAGTGCAAGACAGGGGAGCTCCTACGAGCAGTACTTC. It is translated as CSARQGSSYEQYF.

This clonotype appeared a single time. The V and J genes are TRBV20-1 and TRBJ1-1; maybe TRBD1 (5 bases). Trimming removed 3 bases at V and 3 bases at J, with 11 bases between. The CDR3 has 13 residues. Germline CDR1 DFQATT, CDR2 SNEGSKA (reference sequence). This CDR3 is CSARQGMDTEAFF. The CDR3, as DNA: TGCAGTGCTAGGCAGGGCATGGACACTGAAGCTTTCTTT.

The chain recombines TRBV9 with TRBJ1-1; D not resolved. V lost 4 bases to trimming and J lost 8 bases, with 15 bases between them. Germline values: CDR1 SGDLS, CDR2 YYNGEE. The CDR3 spans 13 residues. This chain's CDR3 is CASSHRPTREAFF. The CDR3 coding sequence is TGTGCCAGCAGCCACCGCCCGACTCGGGAAGCTTTCTTT. Together with reference TRBV9 and TRBJ1-1, the CDR3 gives the full variable domain: DSGVTQTPKHLITATGQRVTLRCSPRSGDLSVYWYQQSLDQGLQFLIQYYNGEERAKGNILERFSAQQFPDLHSELNLSSLELGDSALYFCASSHRPTREAFFGQGTRLTVV.

The chain couples TRBV27 to TRBJ2-1; tentative D call: TRBD2 (6 bases). The tail of the sequence fits TRBJ2-7 better, so the J call may be wrong. The length of the CDR3 is 15 residues. Germline CDR1 MNHEY, CDR2 SMNVEV (reference sequence). This CDR3 reads CASRDRDFTHNEQYF. CDR3 DNA: TGTGCCAGCAGGGACCGGGACTTTACGCACAATGAGCAGTACTTC.

The gene calls are TRBV7-8 and TRBJ2-5, with D tentatively TRBD1 (6 bases). The CDR3 is made up of 15 amino acids. V lost 2 bases to trimming and J lost 5 bases, with 15 bases between them. CDR1 and CDR2 from the germline V gene are SGHVS and FQNEAQ. The CDR3 nucleotides read TGTGCCAGCAGCTTATGGGAGCAGGGGTCGGAGACCCAGTACTTC. Translating it yields CASSLWEQGSETQYF.

The rearrangement links TRBV6-6 to TRBJ1-5, with 8 bases matching TRBD1. Germline trimming cut 7 bases from V and 6 bases from J; bases unmatched to any gene: 14. Germline CDR1 reads MNHNY; CDR2 reads SVGAGI (reference sequence). This CDR3 is 16 amino acids long. The DNA for the CDR3 is TGTGCCAGCAAGCCGGCCAGGGGGCAGTTGGGTCAGCCCCAGCATTTT. It codes for CASKPARGQLGQPQHF.

This rearrangement joins TRBV4-2 to TRBJ2-4, with 7 bases fitting TRBD1. V lost 0 bases and J lost 0; bases outside the gene matches: 11. From germline, CDR1 is LGHNA and CDR2 YNFKEQ. The CDR3 sequence is 19 residues long. CDR3 sequence (DNA): TGTGCCAGCAGCCAAGATAGGGGGCAGGTGAACTTAGCCAAAAACATTCAGTACTTC. This codes for CASSQDRGQVNLAKNIQYF.

This clonotype was detected a few times. V gene TRBV12-3 or TRBV12-4 combines with J gene TRBJ1-2, with 9 bases fitting TRBD1. Unmatched junction bases numbered 8, after V lost 0 bases and J lost 6 bases. This CDR3 has 16 amino acids. The CDR3 protein is CASSLARTGVSHGYTF. The CDR3 region has the DNA TGTGCCAGCAGTTTAGCGCGGACAGGGGTTTCCCATGGCTACACCTTC.